This TCR beta chain emerged from a study of blood T cell repertoires in COVID-19. Looking at the study overall: Sample material is recorded as cDNA or gDNA derived from T cells, B-cell-depleted T cells, or PBMCs.

Under the authors' procedure: Amplification with reference gene primers provided the estimates of nucleated cell counts. TCRdb's table, derived via immunoSEQ multiplex PCR, lists solely in-frame clones and lacks some. V and J calls and clone size are given by that table; D and trimming were obtained from the DNA. The sample contains 220,000 or so clones, roughly 80% of which appear only once. This CDR3 spans 13 amino acids. Germline V gene data show CDR1 as LGHDT and CDR2 as YNNKEL (reference sequence). V gave up 4 bases and J gave up 8 bases; unmatched junction bases: 4. What was sequenced was peripheral blood. The TCR was taken from a woman younger than 45 who had recovered from COVID-19. The chain combines TRBV3-1 (or the pseudogene TRBV3-2) with TRBJ1-3, with TRBD1 identical over 8 bases. Here the CDR3 DNA reads TGTGCCAGCAGCCGACTACAGGGGGACACCATATATTTT. Encoded protein: CASSRLQGDTIYF.